This record looks at one T cell receptor (beta chain) sequence and its context. This entry belongs to a study of T-cell reconstitution after alpha-beta-depleted transplantation in children. This sample's TCRbeta library carried unique molecular identifier barcodes. TCRdb fed the PCR reads into MiXCR, producing one record per CDR3 protein. The profile shows about 640,000 distinct CDR3 sequences, over 15% of them singletons. Trimming took 6 bases from V and 1 from J; bases not matched to a gene: 3. Germline V CDR1 and CDR2: SQVTM, ANQGSEA. This CDR3 comprises 13 residues. The material was PBMCs from the stem cell graft donor, obtained from the stem cell graft. The chain carries TRBV29-1 and TRBJ2-5; TRBD1 agrees at 9 bases. This receptor was obtained from a human donor who donated a stem cell graft to a child with acute myeloid leukemia. For the CDR3, the DNA is TGCAGCGTGGACAGGGGACTCCAAGAGACCCAGTACTTC. Translating gives CSVDRGLQETQYF.